Each of the 26 T cell receptor beta chains below was sequenced from the same sample in a study of response to subunit inactivated influenza vaccine. TCRdb fed the RT-PCR reads into MiXCR, producing one record per CDR3 protein. The table shows about 190,000 distinct CDR3 sequences, with over 13% occurring only once. Specimen: CD8+ T cells sorted from PBMCs, collected less than 6 days after vaccination. Receptors originate from a man between 50 and 59 years old who received an inactivated influenza vaccine.

V and J are TRBV7-9 and TRBJ1-1, with 10 positions matching TRBD1. J lost 4 bases, V lost 5 bases, and 4 bases had no gene match. This CDR3 contains 14 residues. CDR1 is SEHNR and CDR2 is FQNEAQ in the germline V gene (reference sequence). The CDR3 region has the DNA TGTGCCAGCAGCCTGACAGGGGGCGGCACTGAAGCTTTCTTT. The encoded protein is CASSLTGGGTEAFF.

This clonotype was seen only a few times. Here the CDR3 omits its conserved ending phenylalanine or tryptophan, so a read error is the likely source. This sequence joins TRBV5-1 and TRBJ1-2; D possibly corresponds to TRBD1 (6 bases). Germline CDR1 is SGHRS and CDR2 is YFSETQ. This CDR3 comprises 13 residues. Trimming took 3 bases from V and 7 from J, leaving 13 bases between them. CDR3 DNA sequence: TGCGCCAGCAGCTCCACAGGGTTCGGTGGCTACACCTCC. Translation: CASSSTGFGGYTS.

This clonotype has more than one count but fewer than ten. J is TRBJ2-7 and V is TRBV12-3 or TRBV12-4; 8 bases map to TRBD2. The CDR3 sequence is 13 residues long. V dropped 6 bases and J dropped 6; count of bases not matched to a gene: 7. The CDR3 bases are TGTGCCAGCAGATTTGAGCGGGAGATCGAGCAGTACTTC. Amino acid sequence: CASRFEREIEQYF.

The V gene is TRBV2, the J gene TRBJ2-3; TRBD2 aligns across 8 bases. Germline-derived CDR1 and CDR2 are SNHLY and FYNNEI. The CDR3 has 15 amino acids. V lost 3 bases to trimming and J lost 2 bases; unmatched junction nucleotides: 4. The CDR3 DNA follows: TGTGCCAGCAGTGACCTAGCGGGTTACACAGATACGCAGTATTTT. Its translation is CASSDLAGYTDTQYF.

This clonotype has just a few counts. The chain carries TRBV11-2 and TRBJ2-5; either TRBD1 or TRBD2 may fit D (5 bases each). Trimming pared 2 bases from V and 4 bases from J, leaving 11 bases between. Per germline, CDR1 SGHAT and CDR2 FQNNGV. This CDR3 is 14 amino acids long. The CDR3, as DNA: TGTGCCAGCAGCTTAACTGGGGGTACAGAGACCCAGTACTTC. Protein product: CASSLTGGTETQYF.

This clonotype showed up just a few times. The DNA of the CDR3 is TGCGCCAGCAGCCAAGCTCCGGGACACACATACGAGCAGTACTTC. The encoded protein is CASSQAPGHTYEQYF. V and J are TRBV4-3 and TRBJ2-7; tentatively, D is TRBD1 (6 bases). CDR1 and CDR2 from the germline V gene are LGHNA and YSLEER. CDR3 length equals 15 residues. Trimming cost V 1 base and J 4 bases, with 14 bases left between them.

The chain has TRBV29-1 and TRBJ2-7, with a tentative D call TRBD1 (8 bases). The CDR3 is made up of 16 amino acids. The germline V and J ends were trimmed by 1 base and 1 base, with 17 bases remaining between them. Germline V gene data show CDR1 as SQVTM and CDR2 as ANQGSEA. CDR3 sequence reads: CSVEARGDRLSYEQYF. CDR3 nucleotides: TGCAGCGTTGAAGCCCGGGGGGACAGGCTTTCCTACGAGCAGTACTTC.

The V and J genes are TRBV7-9 and TRBJ1-1; D is perhaps TRBD1 (5 bases). This CDR3 has 16 amino acids. The V gene lost 5 bases and the J gene lost 0 bases, with 16 bases spanning the gap. Germline values: CDR1 SEHNR, CDR2 FQNEAQ (reference sequence). CDR3 DNA sequence: TGTGCCAGCAGCAACCGGGACGGAGGTTTGAACACTGAAGCTTTCTTT. Protein product: CASSNRDGGLNTEAFF.

A note on this clonotype: One junction end disagrees with the germline gene, perhaps due to a read error. This chain links TRBV6-5 with TRBJ1-2, with TRBD1 as a possible D gene (6 bases). The CDR3 length is 8 residues. From germline, CDR1 is MNHEY and CDR2 SVGAGI. CDR3 amino acids: CASPEGVF. The CDR3 DNA is TGTGCCAGCCCTGAGGGGGTCTTC.

This clonotype occurred many times. The V and J genes are TRBV28 and TRBJ2-1; 9 nucleotides line up with TRBD2. This CDR3 spans 16 amino acids. Germline loops: CDR1 MDHEN, CDR2 SYDVKM. With V trimmed by 1 base and J by 5 bases, 6 bases remained unmatched. The chain's CDR3 is CASSLLAGGPHNEQFF. In DNA form, the CDR3 reads TGTGCCAGCAGTTTATTGGCGGGAGGGCCCCACAATGAGCAGTTCTTC.

The sample holds a few counts of this clonotype. V and J are TRBV7-9 and TRBJ1-3; tentatively, D is TRBD1 (6 bases). Germline V gene sequence: CDR1 SEHNR, CDR2 FQNEAQ (reference sequence). V lost 6 bases and J 0 bases, leaving 12 bases between the germline ends. The CDR3 sequence is 15 residues long. The CDR3 here is CASRNPRGSGNTIYF. CDR3 coding DNA: TGTGCCAGCAGGAATCCCAGGGGCTCTGGAAACACCATATATTTT.

V gene TRBV12-3 or TRBV12-4 combines with J gene TRBJ2-7, with D tentatively TRBD2 (6 bases). The germline V and J ends were trimmed by 5 bases and 6 bases, with 17 bases remaining between them. This CDR3 is built from 14 residues. CDR3 sequence: CASSNRRGEGEQYF. Here the CDR3 DNA reads TGTGCCAGCAGTAACAGGAGGGGAGAAGGCGAGCAGTACTTC.

CDR3 amino acids: CASSQAWSRGSTDTQYF. The CDR3 DNA reads TGCGCCAGCAGCCAAGCCTGGAGCAGGGGAAGCACAGATACGCAGTATTTT. The chain uses TRBV4-3 and TRBJ2-3; possibly TRBD1 for D (6 bases). Germline V gene sequence: CDR1 LGHNA, CDR2 YSLEER. The V and J ends lost 1 base and 0 bases respectively, with 14 bases between them. The CDR3 covers 17 residues.

This clonotype was counted only a few times. The chain employs TRBV4-3 and TRBJ1-3, with a tentative D call TRBD1 (5 bases). CDR3 length equals 15 residues. V was pared by 5 bases and J by 3 bases, with 14 bases between. CDR1 and CDR2 (germline): LGHNA, YSLEER. The CDR3 DNA reads as TGCGCCAGCAGCGCAGGCCGGGGCCTTGGAAACACCATATATTTT. Amino acid sequence: CASSAGRGLGNTIYF.

V and J are TRBV9 and TRBJ2-2; D remains unclear. CDR1 SGDLS and CDR2 YYNGEE come from the germline V gene. Trimming took off 0 bases at V and 7 bases at J, with 1 base between the two ends. The CDR3 is 11 amino acids. DNA for the CDR3: TGTGCCAGCAGCGTAGACGGGGAGCTGTTTTTT. Its protein product is CASSVDGELFF.

This clonotype was detected only a few times. V and J are TRBV25-1 and TRBJ2-7; 7 bases align to TRBD2. The CDR3 extends over 13 amino acids. V was pared by 5 bases and J by 5 bases, with 6 bases of the junction left unmatched. Germline lookup yields CDR1 MGHDK and CDR2 SYGVNS. CDR3 in DNA: TGTGCCAGCAGTTGGCGGGAGCTCGACGAGCAGTACTTC. Translating gives CASSWRELDEQYF.

This clonotype was detected a few times. This sequence joins TRBV4-1 and TRBJ2-2; D is undetermined. The CDR3 spans 16 residues. Germline assignment: CDR1 MGHRA and CDR2 YSYEKL. V lost 1 base and J lost 0, with 9 bases in between. The CDR3 sequence: CASSQAHNANTGELFF. The CDR3 DNA is TGCGCCAGCAGCCAAGCCCACAACGCGAACACCGGGGAGCTGTTTTTT.

This clonotype showed up just a few times. The genes are TRBV12-3 or TRBV12-4 and TRBJ1-1; D not certain. Trimming removed 1 base from V and 3 bases from J, with 15 bases in between. The CDR3 loop spans 16 amino acids. Here the CDR3 reads CASSLEPLGLDTEAFF. The CDR3 DNA reads as TGTGCCAGCAGTTTAGAACCCCTTGGACTGGACACTGAAGCTTTCTTT.

The chain combines TRBV27 with TRBJ2-3, with 9 bases matching TRBD1. Germline CDR1 is MNHEY and CDR2 is SMNVEV (reference sequence). After removal of 11 bases from V and 2 bases from J, the junction contained 5 bases not matched to a gene. CDR3 size: 13 residues. CDR3 protein: CAARDRVTDTQYF. The CDR3 region has the DNA TGTGCCGCCCGGGACAGGGTCACAGATACGCAGTATTTT.

The gene calls are TRBV6-5 and TRBJ2-7; tentatively, D is TRBD1 or TRBD2 (5 bases each). Germline CDR1 MNHEY, CDR2 SVGAGI. The V and J ends lost 2 bases and 2 bases respectively, with 10 bases between them. There are 14 residues in the CDR3. CDR3 DNA: TGTGCCAGCAGTTACGTGGGACCCACCTACGAGCAGTACTTC. It yields the protein CASSYVGPTYEQYF.

V is TRBV29-1 and J is TRBJ2-7; 8 bases match TRBD1. Germline CDR1 reads SQVTM; CDR2 reads ANQGSEA. Losses at the gene ends were 3 bases for V and 1 base for J; bases not matched to a gene: 5. This CDR3 is 14 amino acids long. The CDR3 is CSVDIGQGSYEQYF. The CDR3 DNA follows: TGCAGCGTTGACATAGGACAGGGATCCTACGAGCAGTACTTC.

This clonotype was seen a few times. The gene calls are TRBV6-2 or TRBV6-3 and TRBJ2-1; TRBD1 is a possible D gene (6 bases). V gave up 7 bases and J gave up 4 bases, with 11 bases separating them. CDR3 length equals 13 residues. Germline loops: CDR1 MNHEY, CDR2 SVGEGT. Here the CDR3 reads CASTEQGYNEQFF. The CDR3 DNA is TGTGCCAGCACCGAACAGGGTTACAATGAGCAGTTCTTC.

This clonotype showed up just a few times. J is TRBJ1-2 and V is TRBV6-1; TRBD1 aligns across 12 bases. Germline V gene data show CDR1 as MNHNS and CDR2 as SASEGT. V lost 2 bases, J lost 4 bases, and 5 bases stayed unmatched. The CDR3 loop spans 16 amino acids. CDR3: CASSEMAGQGAYGYTF. The CDR3 DNA reads TGTGCCAGCAGTGAAATGGCGGGACAGGGGGCCTATGGCTACACCTTC.

The rearrangement links TRBV6-1 to TRBJ2-1; 8 bases match TRBD2. V dropped 6 bases and J dropped 8; count of bases not matched to a gene: 9. The V gene's germline CDR1 is MNHNS and CDR2 SASEGT. This CDR3 has 14 residues. The CDR3: CASSILGTRDEQFF. The CDR3 DNA sequence: TGTGCCAGCAGCATCCTGGGGACTAGAGATGAGCAGTTCTTC.

This clonotype was counted ten times or more. This chain uses TRBV4-3 with TRBJ2-1, with D perhaps being TRBD1 or TRBD2 (5 bases each). The germline V gene has CDR1 LGHNA and CDR2 YSLEER. Trimming left V 0 bases short and J 13 bases short, with 13 bases between. This CDR3 spans 13 amino acids. The CDR3 region has the DNA TGCGCCAGCAGCCAAGATAGCGACAGTCGACAGTTCTTC. Its translation is CASSQDSDSRQFF.

The genes are TRBV20-1 and TRBJ2-7; 9 bases map to TRBD2. Germline CDR1 DFQATT, CDR2 SNEGSKA (reference sequence). Germline trimming cut 6 bases from V and 2 bases from J; bases unmatched to any gene: 8. The CDR3 has 14 amino acids. DNA of the CDR3: TGCAGTGCCAAAAGCGGGGGGACGGCCTACGAGCAGTACTTC. Translated, it gives CSAKSGGTAYEQYF.